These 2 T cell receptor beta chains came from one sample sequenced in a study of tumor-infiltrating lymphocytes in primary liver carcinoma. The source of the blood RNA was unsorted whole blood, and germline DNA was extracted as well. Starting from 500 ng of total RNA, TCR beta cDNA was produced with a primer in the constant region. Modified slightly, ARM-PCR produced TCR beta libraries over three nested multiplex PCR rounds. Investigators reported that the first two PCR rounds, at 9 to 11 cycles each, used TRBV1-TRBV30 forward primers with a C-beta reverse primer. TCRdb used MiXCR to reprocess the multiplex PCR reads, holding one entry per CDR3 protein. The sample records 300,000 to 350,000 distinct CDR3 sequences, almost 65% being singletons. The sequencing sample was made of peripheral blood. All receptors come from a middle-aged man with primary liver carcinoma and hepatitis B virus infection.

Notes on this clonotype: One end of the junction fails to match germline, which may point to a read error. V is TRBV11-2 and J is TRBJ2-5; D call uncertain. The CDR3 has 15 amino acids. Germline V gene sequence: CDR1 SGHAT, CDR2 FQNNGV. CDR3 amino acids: CASTLWASVQETQCF. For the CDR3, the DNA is TGTGCCAGCACCTTATGGGCGAGTGTCCAAGAGACCCAGTGCTTC.

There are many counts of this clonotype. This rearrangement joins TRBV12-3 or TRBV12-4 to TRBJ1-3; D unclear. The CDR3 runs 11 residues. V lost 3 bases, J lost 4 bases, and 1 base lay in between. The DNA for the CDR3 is TGTGCCAGCAGTTTCGGAAACACCATATATTTT. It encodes CASSFGNTIYF.